The clone carrying this T cell receptor beta chain was counted a few times. Antigen unknown. Via MiXCR, TCRdb re-called the reads, giving one row per CDR3 protein. This table holds about 23,000 distinct CDR3 sequences, roughly 50% found once. CDR1 is SNHLY and CDR2 is FYNNEI in the germline V gene. This CDR3 is built from 15 residues. V shed 6 bases and J shed 8 bases, with 22 bases lying between them. The sample originates from a study of type 1 regulatory T cells. Study information: T-allo10 is a Tr1-enriched, alloantigen-specific CD4 T cell product made in vitro.

Material: cultured T cells, either the whole culture or a sorted T cell fraction (not recorded which). This TCR was sampled from a human donor in good health. This chain joins TRBV2 and TRBJ1-2; D ambiguous. CDR3 sequence: CASRELSLNSGGYTF. The DNA of the CDR3 is TGTGCCAGCAGGGAACTTTCCCTCAACTCAGGCGGCTACACCTTC.